The count of the clone carrying this T cell receptor beta chain is one. What it binds is unknown. The second PCR ran about 6 to 12 cycles with a sample-barcoded 5' primer and J-beta primers. Tagging of each cDNA molecule was performed by a template-switch adaptor with 12 random nucleotides. MiXCR was run by TCRdb on the 5' RACE reads, yielding one entry per CDR3 protein. The profile shows under 2,000,000 distinct CDR3 sequences, 40% to 55% of them singletons. The CDR3 contains 12 residues. In germline, CDR1 is SGHDN, CDR2 FVKESK. The data were obtained in a study of blood T cells in healthy people across ages. Study conclusions and caveats: The donors' CMV status was not determined, possibly confounding changes in expanded clonotypes. A strong correlation was found between TCR beta diversity and the percentage of naive T cells. Versus aged donors, long-lived donors had higher diversity and more naive CD4+ cells.

The material sequenced was blood. The V gene is TRBV14, the J gene TRBJ2-7; perhaps TRBD2 as D (6 bases). TRBJ2-5 explains the end of the DNA better; the J call may be wrong. The source is a woman in her 40s in good health. Here the CDR3 reads CAMGQGGKTQYF. CDR3 coding DNA: TGTGCCATGGGGCAGGGAGGCAAGACCCAGTACTTC.